Following are 24 T cell receptor beta chains from one sample sequenced in a study of spatial heterogeneity in lung cancer. TCRdb re-called the 5' RACE reads with MiXCR, one entry per CDR3 protein. Among about 70,000 distinct CDR3 sequences listed, 8% to 10% were seen once. As for time point: blood at routine non-recurrence follow-up after resection. The specimen was PBMCs, collected at follow-up. These receptors were taken from a female donor with early-stage non-small cell lung cancer.

There are a few counts of this clonotype. The chain carries TRBV12-3 or TRBV12-4 and TRBJ1-6; 8 positions match TRBD1. This CDR3 has 15 amino acids. The trim removed 6 bases at V and 1 base at J, leaving 2 bases unmatched. CDR3 nucleotide sequence: TGTGCCAGCAGGGACAGGGTATCCTATAATTCACCCCTCCACTTT. The encoded protein is CASRDRVSYNSPLHF.

Ten or more counts support this clonotype. The chain carries TRBV7-2 and TRBJ2-7; possible D gene TRBD1, 6 bases. Germline assignment: CDR1 SGHTA and CDR2 FQGNSA. The CDR3 totals 14 residues. The V and J ends lost 2 bases and 4 bases respectively, with 12 bases between them. Here the CDR3 reads CASSLTGRLYEQYF. The CDR3 DNA sequence: TGTGCCAGCAGCTTAACAGGGAGACTTTACGAGCAGTACTTC. Together with reference TRBV7-2 and TRBJ2-7, the CDR3 gives the full variable domain: GAGVSQSPSNKVTEKGKDVELRCDPISGHTALYWYRQSLGQGLEFLIYFQGNSAPDKSGLPSDRFSAERTGGSVSTLTIQRTQQEDSAVYLCASSLTGRLYEQYFGPGTRLTVT.

This clonotype was seen ten or more times. The chain carries TRBV5-1 and TRBJ1-1; the D gene is possibly TRBD1 (5 bases). Trimming removed 0 bases from V and 7 bases from J, with 16 bases in between. The germline CDR1 and CDR2 sequences are SGHRS and YFSETQ. The CDR3 loop spans 15 amino acids. In DNA form, the CDR3 reads TGCGCCAGCAGCTTGGCCGGGACGGAGGCTGTTGAAGCTTTCTTT. Translation gives CASSLAGTEAVEAFF.

This clonotype was recorded many times. Here the CDR3 reads CASRVAWEQYF. The CDR3 nucleotides read TGTGCCAGCAGGGTAGCTTGGGAGCAGTACTTC. The chain is built from TRBV2 and TRBJ2-7; no firm D call. In germline, CDR1 is SNHLY, CDR2 FYNNEI. Trimming left V 6 bases short and J 7 bases short, with 10 bases between. The length of the CDR3 is 11 residues.

This clonotype was seen at least ten times. The chain couples TRBV28 to TRBJ1-1; D remains unclear. Germline V gene lookup returns CDR1 MDHEN and CDR2 SYDVKM. Trimming removed 3 bases at V and 3 bases at J, with 5 bases between. The CDR3 loop spans 12 amino acids. CDR3 DNA sequence: TGTGCCAGCAGTTTCGAAGACACTGAAGCTTTCTTT. It translates to CASSFEDTEAFF.

This clonotype came up many times. The J gene is TRBJ2-2, the V gene TRBV19; 11 bases fit TRBD1. CDR1 LNHDA and CDR2 SQIVND come from the germline V gene (reference sequence). The trim removed 4 bases at V and 7 bases at J, leaving 2 bases unmatched. The CDR3 runs 14 residues. The CDR3 here is CASSKDRGRGELFF. In DNA, the CDR3 is TGTGCCAGTAGTAAGGACAGGGGGCGCGGGGAGCTGTTTTTT.

This clonotype is deemed medium-sized. V is TRBV2 and J is TRBJ2-1; D remains ambiguous. This CDR3 is 13 amino acids long. Germline CDR1 is SNHLY and CDR2 is FYNNEI. V dropped 8 bases and J dropped 3 bases, with 11 bases sitting between them. CDR3 region: CASAQPGYNEQFF. DNA of the CDR3: TGTGCCAGCGCCCAACCGGGCTACAATGAGCAGTTCTTC.

This clonotype appeared many times. V and J are TRBV29-1 and TRBJ2-5; TRBD2 agrees at 7 bases. CDR1 and CDR2 from the germline V gene are SQVTM and ANQGSEA. This CDR3 has 11 residues. Trimming took 8 bases from V and 4 from J; bases not matched to a gene: 4. This chain's CDR3 is CSPGEGETQYF. The CDR3 nucleotides read TGCAGCCCGGGGGAGGGAGAGACCCAGTACTTC.

The CDR3 sequence: CASLRGGSTDTQYF. CDR3 nucleotides: TGTGCCAGCCTTAGGGGCGGGAGCACAGATACGCAGTATTTT. The chain uses TRBV7-3 and TRBJ2-3; D might be TRBD1 or TRBD2, each matching 5 bases. V dropped 8 bases and J dropped 0 bases, with 12 bases sitting between them. Germline assignment: CDR1 SGHTA and CDR2 FQGTGA. The CDR3 is 14 residues long.

This clonotype occurred many times. The chain joins TRBV3-1 to TRBJ2-5, with D possibly TRBD2 on 6 matching bases. Trimming shortened V by 0 bases and J by 5 bases, and 25 bases separated the two germline ends. Germline values: CDR1 LGHDT, CDR2 YNNKEL (reference sequence). The CDR3 spans 19 residues. The chain's CDR3 is CASSQDRAPGVPRGETQYF. The CDR3 DNA sequence: TGTGCCAGCAGCCAAGACAGGGCCCCGGGAGTTCCAAGGGGTGAGACCCAGTACTTC.

This clonotype was recorded many times. The chain uses TRBV6-1 and TRBJ2-7, with D possibly matching TRBD1 (6 bases). CDR1 and CDR2 from the germline V gene are MNHNS and SASEGT. The CDR3 consists of 17 residues. Trimming removed 2 bases at V and 3 bases at J, with 20 bases between. The CDR3: CASSEIQGISAFYEQYF. The CDR3 DNA follows: TGTGCCAGCAGTGAAATACAGGGAATCTCGGCATTCTACGAGCAGTACTTC.

Ten or more counts support this clonotype. The chain couples TRBV24-1 to TRBJ1-5; D is uncertain. V lost 5 bases and J lost 0, with 10 bases in between. CDR1 is KGHDR, CDR2 SFDVKD, per germline. The CDR3 has 15 residues. This CDR3 reads CATSGESYSNQPQHF. CDR3 in DNA: TGTGCCACCAGTGGGGAGTCCTATAGCAATCAGCCCCAGCATTTT.

This sequence joins TRBV18 and TRBJ2-7; a possible D gene is TRBD2 (6 bases). This CDR3 is 16 amino acids long. V was cut by 3 bases and J by 5 bases, with 20 bases left in between. The germline gives CDR1 KGHSH, CDR2 LQKENI. The CDR3, as DNA: TGTGCCAGCTCACCCGACCCAGCCTCGGGAGTCCACGAGCAGTACTTC. Its translation: CASSPDPASGVHEQYF.

Written as DNA, the CDR3 is TGCGCCAGCAGCTCCTTCGGGGGCGGCACAGATACGCAGTATTTT. It specifies CASSSFGGGTDTQYF. This chain joins TRBV5-1 and TRBJ2-3; perhaps D is TRBD1 or TRBD2 (6 bases each). Germline-derived CDR1 and CDR2 are SGHRS and YFSETQ. V lost 3 bases to trimming and J lost 1 base, with 12 bases between them. The CDR3 totals 15 residues. The variable domain in full, completed from reference TRBV5-1 and TRBJ2-3, reads KAGVTQTPRYLIKTRGQQVTLSCSPISGHRSVSWYQQTPGQGLQFLFEYFSETQRNKGNFPGRFSGRQFSNSRSEMNVSTLELGDSALYLCASSSFGGGTDTQYFGPGTRLTVL.

In this sample, this clonotype turned up many times. The V call is TRBV27, the J call TRBJ1-2; D gene unclear. CDR3 length: 14 residues. Deletions cut 3 bases from V and 6 bases from J, with 14 bases between. Germline assignment: CDR1 MNHEY and CDR2 SMNVEV (reference sequence). The CDR3: CASSLLARSNGYTF. The CDR3 nucleotides read TGTGCCAGCAGTTTGCTCGCCCGATCTAATGGCTACACCTTC.

This clonotype was counted ten times or more. The chain joins TRBV2 to TRBJ1-1; D gene uncertain. Germline V gives CDR1 SNHLY, CDR2 FYNNEI. Deletions cut 5 bases from V and 3 bases from J, with 10 bases between. The CDR3 consists of 13 residues. CDR3 in amino acids: CASSSDQDTEAFF. The DNA of the CDR3 is TGTGCCAGCAGTTCGGACCAAGACACTGAAGCTTTCTTT.

This clonotype was seen only a few times. This sequence joins TRBV25-1 and TRBJ1-1; weak D call: TRBD1 (6 bases). CDR1 MGHDK and CDR2 SYGVNS come from the germline V gene. The CDR3 sequence is 14 residues long. Trimming cost V 3 bases and J 7 bases, with 15 bases left between them. CDR3 loop: CASSDQIRGSEAFF. CDR3 in DNA: TGTGCCAGCAGTGATCAAATTAGGGGGAGTGAAGCTTTCTTT.

This clonotype was detected a few times. The chain combines TRBV21-1 with TRBJ1-5. TRBV21-1 is an annotated pseudogene. The CDR3 loop spans 17 amino acids. This CDR3 reads CASRPARTAGDNQPQHF. The CDR3 DNA reads as TGTGCCAGCAGACCAGCCAGGACGGCAGGAGACAATCAGCCCCAGCATTTT.

The J gene is TRBJ2-3, the V gene TRBV6-5; 10 bases line up with TRBD2. Germline CDR1 reads MNHEY; CDR2 reads SVGAGI. V dropped 2 bases and J dropped 9; count of bases not matched to a gene: 14. CDR3 length equals 17 residues. The DNA for the CDR3 is TGTGCCAGCAGTTACAGTACTAGCGGGATCTCTTTAGGGACGCAGTATTTT. This translates into CASSYSTSGISLGTQYF.

This clonotype has more than one count but fewer than ten. The CDR3 loop is CTSPGTHRQRQFF. CDR3 in DNA: TGCACCTCCCCCGGGACTCACCGTCAGCGGCAGTTCTTC. The rearrangement links TRBV20-1 to TRBJ2-1; tentatively, D is TRBD2 (6 bases). This CDR3 is 13 amino acids long. Germline assignment: CDR1 DFQATT and CDR2 SNEGSKA (reference sequence).

This clonotype came up many times. The rearrangement links TRBV20-1 to TRBJ2-1; D possibly matches TRBD1 or TRBD2 (5 bases each). The CDR3 is 14 amino acids. Germline lookup yields CDR1 DFQATT and CDR2 SNEGSKA (reference sequence). The germline V and J ends were trimmed by 5 bases and 6 bases, with 17 bases remaining between them. The CDR3: CSAGTDMMGNEQFF. The CDR3 DNA reads as TGCAGTGCTGGGACGGACATGATGGGCAATGAGCAGTTCTTC.

This clonotype was detected many times. This chain joins TRBV7-9 and TRBJ2-2, with 8 bases fitting TRBD2. The CDR3 spans 15 residues. The junction had 6 bases not matched to a gene; V was cut back by 3 bases and J by 6 bases. Germline CDR1 is SEHNR and CDR2 is FQNEAQ (reference sequence). The CDR3 loop is CASSLSGGPSGELFF. In DNA, the CDR3 is TGTGCCAGCAGCTTGTCGGGAGGGCCGTCCGGGGAGCTGTTTTTT.

The V and J genes are TRBV14 and TRBJ2-2, with 8 bases identical to TRBD1. Trimming cost V 4 bases and J 3 bases; bases outside gene matches: 1. Germline V CDR1 and CDR2: SGHDN, FVKESK. The CDR3 contains 14 residues. The CDR3 region is CASSPGGDTGELFF. CDR3 sequence (DNA): TGTGCCAGCAGCCCAGGGGGCGACACCGGGGAGCTGTTTTTT.

V is TRBV4-1 and J is TRBJ1-6; the match to TRBD1 covers 7 bases. Germline trimming cut 8 bases from V and 5 bases from J; bases unmatched to any gene: 6. The germline CDR1 and CDR2 sequences are MGHRA and YSYEKL. CDR3 length: 14 residues. In DNA, the CDR3 is TGCGCCAGCGGCGGGACAGTTAATAATTCACCCCTCCACTTT. As protein: CASGGTVNNSPLHF.